This T cell receptor (beta chain) was captured by sequencing in a study of tumor and adjacent non-tumor tissue in lung cancer. The template was RNA from unsorted bulk tissue. The CDR3 is 15 amino acids. V was clipped by 6 bases and J by 3 bases, with 16 bases between them. Germline CDR1 and CDR2: MNHNY and SVGAGI (reference sequence). This clonotype was observed once. Three rounds of nested PCR, following a modified ARM-PCR protocol, produced the TCRbeta library. MiXCR was run by TCRdb on the multiplex PCR reads, yielding one entry per CDR3 protein. The table includes about 110,000 distinct CDR3 sequences, approximately 82% detected once.

This receptor was identified in a woman aged 55-69 years with non-small cell lung cancer. The V gene is TRBV6-6, the J gene TRBJ2-3, with D unclear. Material for sequencing was lung tumor tissue. CDR3 loop: CASRPLKTCTDTQYF. The CDR3 nucleotides are TGTGCCAGCAGACCCCTAAAGACTTGTACAGATACGCAGTATTTT.